This T cell receptor (beta chain) was sequenced during a study of graft-versus-host responses after intestinal transplantation. About the study: Transplant types were multivisceral, liver-intestinal, or isolated intestinal.

On this clone itself: No antigen is known for it.

Clones were sequenced by immunoSEQ multiplex PCR, and TCRdb holds only the in-frame ones, with some missing. There are roughly 120,000 clones in the sample; roughly 95% occur only once, and about 3.3% lies in the top ten. The germline CDR1 and CDR2 sequences are SEHNR and FQNEAQ (reference sequence). This CDR3 is 12 amino acids long. This TCR derives from a human donor who received an intestinal transplant. The sequencing here drew on unstimulated CD8+ T cells sorted from spleen or lymph node cells, taken before intestinal transplant. V gene TRBV7-9 combines with J gene TRBJ2-5; D remains unclear. The J call may be wrong; the DNA end is better matched by TRBJ2-7. CDR3 bases: TGTGCCAGCAGCTCCGCTGCCTACGAGCAGTACTTC. Its translation is CASSSAAYEQYF.